This T cell receptor beta chain was identified during a study of persistence of HIV-infected CD4 T cells. Study-wide context: Antigen stimulation activated a lower proportion of cells, more of them memory, than anti-CD3/anti-CD28 stimulation.

Sequencing used immunoSEQ version 4 in survey mode. TCRdb's copy holds only in-frame clones and misses some; the assay was immunoSEQ multiplex PCR. The sample has 35,000 to 50,000 clones, roughly 90% seen once. Turning to this clone: Antigen: not known.

Per germline, CDR1 MNHEY and CDR2 SMNVEV (reference sequence). This CDR3 spans 16 amino acids. With V trimmed by 2 bases and J by 0 bases, 7 bases remained unmatched. Anti-CD3/anti-CD28 beads served as a nonspecific positive control stimulus. Sorting of responding CD4+ T cells relied on upregulated CD40 ligand together with CD69. Sequencing used CD4+ T cells sorted from PBMCs after 18-hour stimulation, obtained from a patient who received antiretroviral therapy. This chain connects TRBV27 to TRBJ2-7, with 7 bases identical to TRBD2. This TCR derives from an adult man with HIV who was CMV-seropositive. CDR3 nucleotides: TGTGCCAGCAGTTTAAGGGTCGGGGGGAGCTCCTACGAGCAGTACTTC. Protein product: CASSLRVGGSSYEQYF.